Sequencing of this T cell receptor (beta chain) was carried out in a study of blood T cell repertoires in COVID-19. Background on the study: Samples came from the United States, Italy and Spain, spanning acute and convalescent COVID-19.

The protocol was immunoSEQ multiplex PCR, while the TCRdb copy is restricted to in-frame clones and leaves out a portion. Of approximately 210,000 clones in the sample, roughly nine tenths were seen once. Recruitment covered 20 to 25 US areas and drew participants whose ages spanned roughly 18 to 89 years. Self-reported history from a screening survey and questionnaire set each donor's cohort. Germline CDR1 is KGHDR and CDR2 is SFDVKD. The V end was cut by 7 bases, the J end by 1 base, with 21 bases between. This CDR3 has 18 amino acids. J is TRBJ2-2 and V is TRBV24-1; possibly TRBD1 for D (6 bases). This receptor was taken from a woman between 18 and 29 years old who had recovered from COVID-19. The sequencing input was PBMCs or T cells enriched from blood (not recorded which). As DNA, the CDR3 is TGTGCCACCAGCACCATGGACAGAGCTAAAGAGAACACCGGGGAGCTGTTTTTT. Protein: CATSTMDRAKENTGELFF.